Sequencing of this TCR beta chain was carried out in a study of T cell repertoires in cytomegalovirus infection. Study in general: Public TCR beta signature analysis indicated the presence of both CMV infection and matching HLA type. Study-level findings and limits: Ex vivo, HLA-C-restricted CMV-specific TCR beta clonotypes prevailed over the rest of the response. Public TCR beta family frequency separated CMV-and-HLA carriers, including in an independent cohort.

This clonotype was detected only a few times. The antigen remains undetermined. Germline assignment: CDR1 DFQATT and CDR2 SNEGSKA (reference sequence). The CDR3 spans 14 residues. V was trimmed by 0 bases and J by 4 bases, leaving 10 bases between them. TCRdb re-analysed the reads in MiXCR, keeping a single row per CDR3 protein. The data show about 150,000 distinct CDR3 sequences, around a quarter seen once. This TCR was sampled from a human donor in good health (CMV status not recorded). Some clones in this sample may be carry-over from other donors' samples. Material: PBMCs. The chain carries TRBV20-1 and TRBJ2-1, with unresolved D. The CDR3 nucleotides are TGCAGTGCTAGAGATAGGCTAGTTTACAATGAGCAGTTCTTC. Its translation is CSARDRLVYNEQFF.